Below are 25 T cell receptor beta chains sequenced from a single sample in a study of post-analysis software for immune sequencing data. Study-level findings and limits: Relative to controls, patients had about 5 TRBV segments at higher frequency, with TRBV5-6, TRBV5-1 and TRBV20-1 among these.

Antigens of these TCRs are unknown. Unique molecular identifiers were built into the TCR beta cDNA libraries. TCRdb reanalysed the PCR reads using MiXCR and keeps one entry per CDR3 protein. The sample includes hundreds of thousands of distinct CDR3 sequences, around 40% of them seen just once. Sequences were obtained from blood. These receptors came from a girl under 18 with multiple sclerosis.

The chain has TRBV20-1 and TRBJ2-1; no clear D. The CDR3 consists of 12 residues. V lost 1 base and J 10 bases, leaving 11 bases between the germline ends. Looked up from germline, CDR1 is DFQATT and CDR2 is SNEGSKA (reference sequence). The CDR3 coding sequence is TGCAGTGCTAGAGTTTCACGATTGGAGCAGTTCTTC. Amino acid sequence: CSARVSRLEQFF.

The J gene is TRBJ2-7, the V gene TRBV5-5; 7 positions match TRBD1. Germline values: CDR1 SGHKS, CDR2 YYEKEE (reference sequence). The CDR3 contains 15 residues. V was clipped by 4 bases and J by 2 bases; unmatched bases: 9. The CDR3 reads CASSAPGTAAYEQYF. The CDR3, as DNA: TGTGCCAGCAGCGCACCCGGGACAGCAGCCTACGAGCAGTACTTC.

The genes are TRBV7-2 and TRBJ2-3, with 11 bases aligning to TRBD2. The CDR3 has 16 residues. The J segment lost 5 bases and the V segment lost 4 bases, leaving 8 bases of the junction unmatched. Germline V gene lookup returns CDR1 SGHTA and CDR2 FQGNSA. The CDR3 DNA reads as TGTGCCAGCAGCTCTATAGCGGGGGGGCTCGGAGATACGCAGTATTTT. Amino acid sequence: CASSSIAGGLGDTQYF.

J is TRBJ2-3 and V is TRBV3-1; TRBD2 aligns across 8 bases. This CDR3 has 14 amino acids. Trimming at V came to 1 base and at J to 9 bases, leaving 6 bases not matched to a gene. Germline CDR1 and CDR2: LGHDT and YNNKEL (reference sequence). As DNA, the CDR3 is TGTGCCAGCAGCCAAGGGGGACTAGTCGACACGCAGTATTTT. Protein sequence: CASSQGGLVDTQYF.

V and J are TRBV30 and TRBJ2-1; 12 nucleotides agree with TRBD2. V lost 2 bases to trimming and J lost 2 bases; unmatched junction nucleotides: 7. Per germline, CDR1 GTSNPN and CDR2 SVGIG (reference sequence). The CDR3 totals 17 residues. The DNA for the CDR3 is TGTGCCTGGAGTAAGACTAGCGGGAGAAGAACCTACAATGAGCAGTTCTTC. Residues: CAWSKTSGRRTYNEQFF.

This clonotype has a handful of counts. The chain combines TRBV29-1 with TRBJ2-7; no reliable D call. Germline CDR1 is SQVTM and CDR2 is ANQGSEA. This CDR3 region has 15 residues. V was trimmed by 1 base and J by 2 bases, leaving 15 bases between them. Here the CDR3 reads CSVEAKGAGPYEQYF. CDR3 bases: TGCAGCGTTGAAGCAAAAGGTGCCGGACCCTACGAGCAGTACTTC.

On this clonotype: Sequence at one end of the junction differs from germline and may be a read error. The chain recombines TRBV3-1 with TRBJ2-4, with 8 bases fitting TRBD2. Per germline, CDR1 LGHDT and CDR2 YNNKEL (reference sequence). This CDR3 is 18 amino acids long. In nucleotides, the CDR3 is TGTGCCAGCAGCCGCTTTTTCGGGGGGGCCTTAGCCAAAAACATTCTGTACTTC. Translating gives CASSRFFGGALAKNILYF.

V and J are TRBV20-1 and TRBJ1-1, with no clear D. There are 14 residues in the CDR3. V was pared by 3 bases and J by 5 bases, with 16 bases between. Germline V gene data show CDR1 as DFQATT and CDR2 as SNEGSKA (reference sequence). CDR3 coding DNA: TGCAGTGCTAGTTTTTTAGTTAGCCGAACTGAAGCTTTCTTT. It codes for CSASFLVSRTEAFF.

V and J are TRBV24-1 and TRBJ1-2; D uncertain. The germline CDR1 and CDR2 sequences are KGHDR and SFDVKD. The CDR3 is 14 amino acids. The V and J ends lost 4 bases and 8 bases respectively, with 16 bases between them. As DNA, the CDR3 is TGTGCCACCAGTGACTCCTCCGGGGTGCGAGGCTACACCTTC. Translated, it gives CATSDSSGVRGYTF.

This chain joins TRBV30 and TRBJ2-5, with 8 nucleotides matching TRBD2. The CDR3 is 15 amino acids. From germline, CDR1 is GTSNPN and CDR2 SVGIG (reference sequence). After removal of 4 bases from V and 4 bases from J, the junction contained 11 bases not matched to a gene. The CDR3 sequence: CAWKNWREVRETQYF. The DNA for the CDR3 is TGTGCCTGGAAGAACTGGCGGGAGGTTAGAGAGACCCAGTACTTC.

The genes are TRBV3-1 and TRBJ2-3; D gene ambiguous. Germline loops: CDR1 LGHDT, CDR2 YNNKEL (reference sequence). The CDR3 runs 14 residues. V lost 2 bases to trimming and J lost 4 bases, with 10 bases between them. CDR3 in amino acids: CASSQTQAPDTQYF. CDR3 coding DNA: TGTGCCAGCAGCCAAACCCAGGCCCCAGATACGCAGTATTTT.

This clonotype was found a few times. The gene calls are TRBV12-3 or TRBV12-4 and TRBJ2-4; D call uncertain. This CDR3 region has 15 residues. V was pared by 2 bases and J by 0 bases, with 8 bases between. CDR3 sequence (DNA): TGTGCCAGCAGTTTATGGCAGACAGCCAAAAACATTCAGTACTTC. Its translation: CASSLWQTAKNIQYF.

The chain links TRBV5-1 to TRBJ2-3; D is perhaps TRBD2 (6 bases). V lost 1 base and J lost 3, with 15 bases in between. The germline gives CDR1 SGHRS, CDR2 YFSETQ. The CDR3 has 16 residues. In nucleotides, the CDR3 is TGCGCCAGCAGCTTGCAATTGGAGGGTGCGACAGATACGCAGTATTTT. This gives the protein CASSLQLEGATDTQYF.

This clonotype occurred a few times. V usage is TRBV5-1 and J usage is TRBJ2-3; 15 bases align to TRBD2. After removal of 2 bases from V and 4 bases from J, the junction contained 8 bases not matched to a gene. The CDR3 spans 18 residues. Germline CDR1 and CDR2: SGHRS and YFSETQ. CDR3 sequence (DNA): TGCGCCAGCAGCTTTCCGGGACTAGCGGGAGGAAGCGCAGATACGCAGTATTTT. Amino acids: CASSFPGLAGGSADTQYF.

The CDR3 spells CASSLIAGGRTTGELFF. DNA of the CDR3: TGCGCCAGCAGCCTAATAGCGGGTGGAAGAACCACCGGGGAGCTGTTTTTT. This chain joins TRBV4-1 and TRBJ2-2; TRBD2 matches at 7 bases. Germline-derived CDR1 and CDR2 are MGHRA and YSYEKL. CDR3 size: 17 residues. J gave up 4 bases and V 4 bases, and 12 bases lay outside the gene matches.

The J gene is TRBJ2-5, the V gene TRBV5-1, with 8 bases aligning to TRBD2. TRBJ2-4 matches the DNA end more closely, so the J call is doubtful. Germline V lookup: CDR1 SGHRS, CDR2 YFSETQ. This CDR3 contains 13 residues. CDR3: CASSLGGEDIQYF. The CDR3 DNA is TGCGCCAGCAGTCTCGGGGGGGAGGACATTCAGTACTTC.

With respect to this clonotype: Germline and junction disagree at one end, which may indicate a read error. V and J are TRBV6-5 and TRBJ2-5; unclear D gene. Germline V gene sequence: CDR1 MNHEY, CDR2 SVGAGI. The CDR3 spans 15 residues. CDR3 region: CASSYTLGIGETQHF. CDR3 nucleotide sequence: TGTGCCAGCAGTTACACTCTTGGGATAGGAGAGACCCAGCACTTC.

This sequence joins TRBV6-6 and TRBJ1-6, with TRBD1 matching over 9 bases. The V and J ends lost 7 bases and 6 bases, in that order; junction bases with no gene match: 7. Germline CDR1 MNHNY, CDR2 SVGAGI (reference sequence). This CDR3 is built from 15 residues. The chain's CDR3 is CASTPGTGTNSPLHF. In nucleotides, the CDR3 is TGTGCCAGCACCCCAGGGACAGGGACTAATTCACCCCTCCACTTT.

The chain combines TRBV7-9 with TRBJ2-7; D not resolved. The CDR3 is 12 amino acids. V was trimmed by 1 base and J by 10 bases, leaving 11 bases between them. CDR1 and CDR2 (germline): SEHNR, FQNEAQ (reference sequence). CDR3 sequence reads: CASSLELGYQYF. CDR3 coding DNA: TGTGCCAGCAGCTTAGAATTGGGGTACCAGTACTTC.

The chain carries TRBV20-1 and TRBJ2-1; 7 nucleotides agree with TRBD2. The ends lost 0 bases at V and 6 bases at J; junction bases unmatched: 11. The CDR3 extends over 16 amino acids. Germline lookup yields CDR1 DFQATT and CDR2 SNEGSKA (reference sequence). The CDR3 region is CSARDYGGSVSNEQFF. CDR3 DNA: TGCAGTGCTAGAGATTACGGCGGGAGCGTGAGCAATGAGCAGTTCTTC.

This clonotype was observed many times. The chain combines TRBV12-3 or TRBV12-4 with TRBJ1-2, with D uncertain. The CDR3 is made up of 13 amino acids. Trimming stripped 5 bases from V and 4 bases from J, with 11 bases between. The CDR3 sequence is CASSPGTLYGYTF. The CDR3 nucleotides read TGTGCCAGCAGTCCAGGAACCCTCTATGGCTACACCTTC.

The chain employs TRBV2 and TRBJ2-5; 10 bases are a match to TRBD1. The V and J ends lost 8 bases and 2 bases, in that order; junction bases with no gene match: 5. CDR1 SNHLY and CDR2 FYNNEI come from the germline V gene. The length of the CDR3 is 14 residues. The CDR3 nucleotides are TGTGCCAGCGGCTGGACAGGGGGACAAGAGACCCAGTACTTC. Protein sequence: CASGWTGGQETQYF.

This clonotype has more than one count but fewer than ten. The chain recombines TRBV7-8 with TRBJ2-7; D not resolved. V was shortened by 1 base and J by 5 bases, with 12 bases between the two germline ends. The CDR3 runs to 14 residues. CDR1 and CDR2 (germline): SGHVS, FQNEAQ. The CDR3 bases are TGTGCCAGCAGCTTAGAGCTCCTAACGGACGAGCAGTACTTC. It yields the protein CASSLELLTDEQYF. Using reference TRBV7-8 and TRBJ2-7 for the parts outside the CDR3, the full variable domain is GAGVSQSPRYKVAKRGQDVALRCDPISGHVSLFWYQQALGQGPEFLTYFQNEAQLDKSGLPSDRFFAERPEGSVSTLKIQRTQQEDSAVYLCASSLELLTDEQYFGPGTRLTVT.

This clonotype has only a few counts. This chain joins TRBV12-5 and TRBJ2-1; D remains ambiguous. This CDR3 has 13 amino acids. V was clipped by 3 bases and J by 2 bases, with 5 bases between them. Germline V gene data show CDR1 as LGHNT and CDR2 as FRNRAP. CDR3 DNA sequence: TGTGCTAGTGGTTTTTCCCCCTACAATGAGCAGTTCTTC. This codes for CASGFSPYNEQFF. Based on the CDR3 plus reference TRBV12-5 and TRBJ2-1, the full variable domain is DARVTQTPRHKVTEMGQEVTMRCQPILGHNTVFWYRQTMMQGLELLAYFRNRAPLDDSGMPKDRFSAEMPDATLATLKIQPSEPRDSAVYFCASGFSPYNEQFFGPGTRLTVL.

This chain links TRBV5-1 with TRBJ2-5; 10 positions agree with TRBD1. The germline V gene has CDR1 SGHRS and CDR2 YFSETQ. Trimming took 2 bases from V and 5 from J; bases not matched to a gene: 9. The CDR3 spans 16 residues. Here the CDR3 DNA reads TGCGCCAGCAGCTTATTGGACAGGGGGGTAGCGGAGACCCAGTACTTC. Its protein product is CASSLLDRGVAETQYF.